This T cell receptor (beta chain) was identified during a study of technical replicates of blood from a few donors. Clones were sequenced by immunoSEQ multiplex PCR, and TCRdb holds only the in-frame ones, with some missing. The data contain over 70,000 clones, approximately 96% of them singletons. The V segment lost 11 bases and the J segment 1 base; nucleotides outside the gene matches: 7. Germline V CDR1 and CDR2: MNHNS, SASEGT. The CDR3 runs 13 residues. The rearrangement links TRBV6-1 to TRBJ1-1, with 7 bases identical to TRBD1. The TCR was taken from a human donor in good health. What was sequenced was T cells isolated from PBMCs. The CDR3 loop is CASIGQANTEAFF. CDR3 nucleotide sequence: TGTGCCTCAATAGGACAGGCGAACACTGAAGCTTTCTTT.